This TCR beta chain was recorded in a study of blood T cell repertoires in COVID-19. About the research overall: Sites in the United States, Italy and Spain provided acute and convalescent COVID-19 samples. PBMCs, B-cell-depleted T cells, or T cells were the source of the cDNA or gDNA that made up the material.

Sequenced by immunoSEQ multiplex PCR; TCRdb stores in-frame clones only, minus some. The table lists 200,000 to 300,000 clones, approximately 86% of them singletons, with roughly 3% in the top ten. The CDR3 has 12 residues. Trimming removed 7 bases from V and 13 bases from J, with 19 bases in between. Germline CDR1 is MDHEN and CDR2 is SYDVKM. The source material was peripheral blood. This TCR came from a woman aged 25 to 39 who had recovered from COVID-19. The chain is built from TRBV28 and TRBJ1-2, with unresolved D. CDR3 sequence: CASTTRERAGTF. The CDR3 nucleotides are TGTGCCAGCACCACAAGGGAGAGGGCCGGCACCTTC.